The 4 T cell receptor beta chains listed next were all sequenced from one sample in a study of CD8 T cells in ankylosing spondylitis. Study observations and caveats: Made up of about eight highly homologous variants, a TCR beta motif appeared characteristic of ankylosing spondylitis blood.

These receptors are not linked to any known antigen. Each CDR3 protein is one row after TCRdb ran MiXCR on the 5' RACE reads. This table holds around 490,000 distinct CDR3 sequences, about 5.7% found once. The material sequenced was blood, either unsorted or a sorted T cell fraction (not recorded which). The receptors shown here come from a male donor with ankylosing spondylitis.

This clonotype was observed at least ten times. The J gene is TRBJ2-3, the V gene TRBV5-1; 10 bases match TRBD2. Germline V gene data show CDR1 as SGHRS and CDR2 as YFSETQ. J gave up 5 bases and V 4 bases, and 7 bases lay outside the gene matches. The CDR3 is 15 amino acids. The CDR3 DNA reads TGCGCCAGCAGCGTGGTGGCTAGCGGGGGAGATACGCAGTATTTT. Its translation is CASSVVASGGDTQYF.

This clonotype was counted a few times. The CDR3 here is CASSLYSSGGNEQFF. The CDR3 DNA reads as TGTGCCAGCAGCTTATATTCTAGCGGGGGCAATGAGCAGTTCTTC. V is TRBV7-2 and J is TRBJ2-1, with 10 bases fitting TRBD2. The CDR3 length is 15 residues. V was pared by 2 bases and J by 6 bases, with 4 bases of the junction left unmatched. Germline V CDR1 and CDR2: SGHTA, FQGNSA.

This clonotype has just a few counts. The V and J genes are TRBV5-6 and TRBJ2-2; the match to TRBD1 covers 7 bases. The CDR3 consists of 15 residues. Per the germline V gene, CDR1 is SGHDT and CDR2 is YYEEEE. The V and J ends lost 5 bases and 3 bases, in that order; junction bases with no gene match: 7. CDR3 sequence reads: CASRVGTEYTGELFF. Written as DNA, the CDR3 is TGTGCCAGCAGGGTTGGGACAGAGTACACCGGGGAGCTGTTTTTT.

This clonotype came up many times. The rearrangement links TRBV20-1 to TRBJ1-2; 7 nucleotides line up with TRBD1. Per the germline V gene, CDR1 is DFQATT and CDR2 is SNEGSKA (reference sequence). The V segment lost 4 bases and the J segment 4 bases; nucleotides outside the gene matches: 9. This CDR3 has 14 amino acids. The CDR3 DNA follows: TGCAGTGCTACCAGACAGGGCGTCTTCTATGGCTACACCTTC. Residues: CSATRQGVFYGYTF.